This TCR beta chain was identified during a study of blood T cell repertoires in COVID-19. The overall study: COVID-19 samples collected from the United States, Italy and Spain covered acute and convalescent phases. The analysed material was cDNA or gDNA that came from T cells, B-cell-depleted T cells, or PBMCs.

Germline CDR1 is SGHVS and CDR2 is FNYEAQ. Trimming stripped 3 bases from V and 0 bases from J, with 12 bases between. There are 16 residues in the CDR3. In the authors' methods: Using reference gene primer amplification, nucleated cell counts were estimated. Some clones are missing from TCRdb's copy, which holds only in-frame ones; the method was immunoSEQ multiplex PCR. The V and J calls and clone size were taken over from that table, and D and trimming were inferred from the DNA. The sample lists more than 60,000 clones, 88% seen once, with roughly a fifth in the top ten. The chain recombines TRBV7-6 with TRBJ2-1, with a possible D match to TRBD2 (5 bases). Material: peripheral blood. This TCR was sampled from a woman aged 50 to 60 with active or convalescent COVID-19. Here the CDR3 DNA reads TGTGCCAGCAGCTTTTGGGATGGGAGCTCCTACAATGAGCAGTTCTTC. It is translated as CASSFWDGSSYNEQFF.